This TCR beta chain was captured by sequencing in a study of T cell responses to AZD1222 COVID-19 vaccine. Broader study findings: In a largely white British group with more females than males, clonal diversity was possibly underestimated.

About this clone: Its antigen is as yet unknown.

The CDR3 sequence is 15 residues long. V lost 4 bases to trimming and J lost 6 bases; unmatched junction nucleotides: 8. Per the germline V gene, CDR1 is SGHAT and CDR2 is FQDESV (reference sequence). Repertoires were generated with immunoSEQ multiplex PCR, while TCRdb's copy carries only in-frame clones and drops some. The profile covers about 130,000 clones, with 92% appearing a single time and approximately 2% taken by the ten largest. This clonotype was sampled from an adult in good health. The rearrangement links TRBV11-1 to TRBJ2-1, with 8 nucleotides matching TRBD2. This sample comprised peripheral blood, obtained on day 0 of AZD1222 vaccination. The CDR3 nucleotides are TGTGCCAGCAGCTCCCCGGGGGGGCGGTTCAATGAGCAGTTCTTC. It codes for CASSSPGGRFNEQFF. Full variable domain (rest looked up from reference TRBV11-1 and TRBJ2-1): EAEVAQSPRYKITEKSQAVAFWCDPISGHATLYWYRQILGQGPELLVQFQDESVVDDSQLPKDRFSAERLKGVDSTLKIQPAELGDSAMYLCASSSPGGRFNEQFFGPGTRLTVL.